The clone carrying this TCR beta chain was counted a few times. Its antigen is still unknown. The data were obtained in a study of T-cell reconstitution after alpha-beta-depleted transplantation in children. Study-wide points: It was newly produced T cells that mostly accounted for T-cell counts and diversity one year after transplant. Several hundred expanded graft clones reportedly gave rise to the alpha-beta T cells present about two months after transplant. Several patients had high TCRbeta diversity at day 60; it came from surviving recipient T cells and thymic progenitors.

Unique molecular identifiers featured in how the TCRbeta library was prepared. Each CDR3 protein gets one entry after TCRdb re-called the PCR reads with MiXCR. The sample yields 530,000 or so distinct CDR3 sequences, more than 20% seen once. Per germline, CDR1 MNHEY and CDR2 SMNVEV (reference sequence). The CDR3 length is 15 residues. V was trimmed by 4 bases and J by 4 bases, leaving 14 bases between them. This receptor was taken from a boy less than two years old with Wiskott-Aldrich syndrome, due to receive a stem cell transplant. Sequenced material: PBMCs, taken before TCRalphabeta/CD19-depleted stem cell transplant. The gene calls are TRBV27 and TRBJ1-5; the D gene is possibly TRBD1 (6 bases). The CDR3 DNA reads as TGTGCCAGCAGTTCGTACGGGGGCACAAATCAGCCCCAGCATTTT. Its translation is CASSSYGGTNQPQHF.